Here is one T cell receptor beta chain with its context. Its matching antigen is unknown. Using immunoSEQ multiplex PCR, the repertoire was profiled, and TCRdb retains in-frame clones only, with some absent. This repertoire shows some 90,000 clones, just under 95% found once; its top ten account for roughly 0.49%. This sample was included in a study of graft-versus-host responses after intestinal transplantation. Study overall: Recipients received multivisceral, liver-intestinal, or isolated intestinal transplants. Tacrolimus and steroids were given for around 3 years to all recipients after anti-thymocyte globulin induction. Study-level points and caveats: GvH clone levels peaked in circulation, and this peak was associated with early post-transplant HvG declines. The authors found GvH clones in recipient marrow, some appearing first in ileum or blood.

The specimen comprised unstimulated CD8+ T cells sorted from spleen or lymph node cells, sampled before intestinal transplant. The clonotype was recovered from a human donor who received an intestinal transplant.

CDR3 sequence: CAWRTGISYGYTF. In DNA, the CDR3 is TGTGCCTGGAGGACAGGGATCAGTTATGGCTACACCTTC. V gene TRBV30 combines with J gene TRBJ1-2; 7 positions match TRBD1. CDR1 GTSNPN and CDR2 SVGIG come from the germline V gene (reference sequence). This CDR3 has 13 residues. Germline trimming cut 3 bases from V and 5 bases from J; bases unmatched to any gene: 6.